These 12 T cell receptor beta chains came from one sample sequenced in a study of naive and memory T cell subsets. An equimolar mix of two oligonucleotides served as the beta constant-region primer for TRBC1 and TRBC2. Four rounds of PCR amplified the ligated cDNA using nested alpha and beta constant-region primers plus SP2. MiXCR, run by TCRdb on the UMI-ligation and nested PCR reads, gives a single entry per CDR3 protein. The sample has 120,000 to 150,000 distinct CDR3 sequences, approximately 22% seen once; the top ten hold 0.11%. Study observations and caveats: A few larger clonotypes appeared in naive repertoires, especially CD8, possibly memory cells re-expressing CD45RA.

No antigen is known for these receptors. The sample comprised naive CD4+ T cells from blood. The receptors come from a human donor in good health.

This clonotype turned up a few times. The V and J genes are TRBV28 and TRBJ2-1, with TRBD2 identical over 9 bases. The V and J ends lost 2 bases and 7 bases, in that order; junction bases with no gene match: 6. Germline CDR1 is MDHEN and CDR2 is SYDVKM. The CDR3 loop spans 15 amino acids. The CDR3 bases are TGTGCCAGCAGTTTAGCGGGAGGGCCGGGGAATGAGCAGTTCTTC. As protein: CASSLAGGPGNEQFF.

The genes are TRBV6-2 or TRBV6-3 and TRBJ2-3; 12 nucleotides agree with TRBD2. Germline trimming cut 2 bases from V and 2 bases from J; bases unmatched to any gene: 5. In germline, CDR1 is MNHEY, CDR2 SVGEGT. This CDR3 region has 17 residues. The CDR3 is CASSYPRLAGATDTQYF. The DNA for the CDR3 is TGTGCCAGCAGTTACCCAAGACTAGCGGGAGCCACAGATACGCAGTATTTT.

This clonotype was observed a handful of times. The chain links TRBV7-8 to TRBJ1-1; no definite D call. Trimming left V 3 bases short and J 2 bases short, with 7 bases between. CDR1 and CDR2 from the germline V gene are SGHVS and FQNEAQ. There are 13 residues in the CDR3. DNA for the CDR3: TGTGCCAGCAGCTTCGGCAGAAACACTGAAGCTTTCTTT. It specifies CASSFGRNTEAFF.

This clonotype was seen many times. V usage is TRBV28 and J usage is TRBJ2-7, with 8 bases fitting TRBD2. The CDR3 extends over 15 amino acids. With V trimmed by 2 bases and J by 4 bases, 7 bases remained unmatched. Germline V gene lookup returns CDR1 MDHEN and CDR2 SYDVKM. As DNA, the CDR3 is TGTGCCAGCAGTTTAGGTGCAAGCGGGAGTTACGAGCAGTACTTC. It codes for CASSLGASGSYEQYF.

Here the CDR3 reads CASSQGLAGAREQFF. For the CDR3, the DNA is TGCGCCAGCAGCCAAGGTCTAGCGGGGGCCCGCGAGCAGTTCTTC. J is TRBJ2-1 and V is TRBV4-3, with 10 bases that match TRBD2. The V gene end was trimmed by 1 base and the J gene end by 10 bases; junction bases not matched to a gene: 7. The CDR3 runs to 15 residues. Germline V lookup: CDR1 LGHNA, CDR2 YSLEER.

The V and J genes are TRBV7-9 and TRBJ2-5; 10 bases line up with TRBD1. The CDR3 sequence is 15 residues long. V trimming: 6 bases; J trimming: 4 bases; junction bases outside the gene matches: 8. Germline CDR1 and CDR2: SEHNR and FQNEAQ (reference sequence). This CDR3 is CASSPTGGPGETQYF. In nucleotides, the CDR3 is TGTGCCAGCAGTCCGACAGGGGGCCCGGGAGAGACCCAGTACTTC.

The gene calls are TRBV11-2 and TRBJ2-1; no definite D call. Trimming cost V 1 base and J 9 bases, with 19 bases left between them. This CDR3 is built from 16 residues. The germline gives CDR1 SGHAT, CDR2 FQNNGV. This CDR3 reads CASSLVVSAGRPEQFF. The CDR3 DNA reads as TGTGCCAGCAGCTTAGTGGTCTCGGCAGGTCGACCTGAGCAGTTCTTC. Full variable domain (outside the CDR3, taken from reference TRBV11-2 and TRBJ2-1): EAGVAQSPRYKIIEKRQSVAFWCNPISGHATLYWYQQILGQGPKLLIQFQNNGVVDDSQLPKDRFSAERLKGVDSTLKIQPAKLEDSAVYLCASSLVVSAGRPEQFFGPGTRLTVL.

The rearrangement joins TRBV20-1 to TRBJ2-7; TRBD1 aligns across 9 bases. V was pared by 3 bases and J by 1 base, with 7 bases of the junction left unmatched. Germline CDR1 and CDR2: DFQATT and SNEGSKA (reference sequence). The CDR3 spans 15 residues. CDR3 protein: CSASDTGTGSYEQYF. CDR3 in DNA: TGCAGTGCTAGTGATACCGGGACAGGGTCCTACGAGCAGTACTTC.

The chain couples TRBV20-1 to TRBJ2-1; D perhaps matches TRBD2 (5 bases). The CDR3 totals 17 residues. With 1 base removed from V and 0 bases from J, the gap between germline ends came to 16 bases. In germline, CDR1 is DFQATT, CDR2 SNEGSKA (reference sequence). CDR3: CSARAPEGASSYNEQFF. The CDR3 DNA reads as TGCAGTGCTAGAGCCCCCGAGGGAGCGAGCTCCTACAATGAGCAGTTCTTC.

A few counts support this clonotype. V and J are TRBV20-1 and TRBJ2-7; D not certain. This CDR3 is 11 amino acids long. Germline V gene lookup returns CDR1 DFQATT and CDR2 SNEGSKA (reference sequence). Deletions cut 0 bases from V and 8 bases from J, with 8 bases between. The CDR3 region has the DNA TGCAGTGCTAGAGAAACCGCGAAGCAGTACTTC. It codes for CSARETAKQYF.

The DNA of the CDR3 is TGTGCCAGCAGCGTAGGACCAGGCTATAGCAATCAGCCCCAGCATTTT. Its translation: CASSVGPGYSNQPQHF. The rearrangement links TRBV9 to TRBJ1-5; D gene uncertain. V lost 0 bases to trimming and J lost 0 bases, with 10 bases between them. The CDR3 contains 16 residues. The V gene's germline CDR1 is SGDLS and CDR2 YYNGEE.

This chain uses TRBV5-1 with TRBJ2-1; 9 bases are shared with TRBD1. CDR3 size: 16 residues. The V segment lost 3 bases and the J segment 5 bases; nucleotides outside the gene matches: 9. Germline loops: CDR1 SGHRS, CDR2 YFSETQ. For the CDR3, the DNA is TGCGCCAGCAGCTGGGGGGCCGGGACAGGGAACAATGAGCAGTTCTTC. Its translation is CASSWGAGTGNNEQFF.